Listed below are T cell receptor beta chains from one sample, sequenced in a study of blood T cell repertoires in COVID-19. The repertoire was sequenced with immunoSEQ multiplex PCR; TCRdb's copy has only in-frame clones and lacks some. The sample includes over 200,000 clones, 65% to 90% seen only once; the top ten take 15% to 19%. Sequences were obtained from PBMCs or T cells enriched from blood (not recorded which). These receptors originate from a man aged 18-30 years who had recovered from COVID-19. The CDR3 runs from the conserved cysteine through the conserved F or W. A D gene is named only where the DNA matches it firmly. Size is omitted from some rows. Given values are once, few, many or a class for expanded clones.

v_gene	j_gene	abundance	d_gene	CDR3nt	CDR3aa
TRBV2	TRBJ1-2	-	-	TGTGCCAGCGCCCTCCCGGTCGCACCTTCTCGTGGGCCAAACTATGGCTACACCTTC	CASALPVAPSRGPNYGYTF
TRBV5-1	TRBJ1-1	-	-	TGCGCCAGCAGCTTAGGACAGCCAGGCACTGAAGCTTTCTTT	CASSLGQPGTEAFF
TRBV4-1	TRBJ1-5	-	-	TGCGCCAGCAGCCAAGCCTCGTGGCAGGGCAATCAGCCCCAGCATTTT	CASSQASWQGNQPQHF
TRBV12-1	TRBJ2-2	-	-	TGTGCCAGCAGCCTCCCGGGACGGGACTCTTCTGGGGAGCTGTTTTTT	CASSLPGRDSSGELFF
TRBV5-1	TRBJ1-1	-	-	TGCGCCAGCAGCTTGTCAGGACAGAATTTTGAAGCTTTCTTT	CASSLSGQNFEAFF
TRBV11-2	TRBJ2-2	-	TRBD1	TGTGCCAGCAGCTCAAGCAGGGGGCGCAGTACCGGGGAGCTGTTTTTT	CASSSSRGRSTGELFF
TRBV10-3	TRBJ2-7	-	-	TGTGCCATCAGTGAGTCGGAGATCGCTACCTACGAGCAGTACTTC	CAISESEIATYEQYF
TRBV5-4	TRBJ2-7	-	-	TGTGCCAGCAGCTTGGGCACAGGCCCCCTCAAATACGAGCAGTACTTC	CASSLGTGPLKYEQYF
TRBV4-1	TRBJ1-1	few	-	TGCGCCAGCAGCCAAGATCGGGGAACAGGGTTATTTTCAGCTTTCTTT	CASSQDRGTGLFSAFF
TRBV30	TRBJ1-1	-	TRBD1	TGTGCCTGGAGTCCGACGGACAGGGAGTCAACTGAAGCTTTCTTT	CAWSPTDRESTEAFF
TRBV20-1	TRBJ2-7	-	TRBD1	TGCAGTGCTAGTAGGGGACAGGCCTCCTACGAGCAGTACTTC	CSASRGQASYEQYF
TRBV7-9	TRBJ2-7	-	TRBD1	TGTGCCAGCAGCTCTATTCATGTATCCGGGACAGGGAGATACGAGCAGTACTTC	CASSSIHVSGTGRYEQYF
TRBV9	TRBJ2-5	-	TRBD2	TGTGCCAGCAGCGCCGGACTAGCGGGAGTGGGGAAGACCCAGTACTTC	CASSAGLAGVGKTQYF
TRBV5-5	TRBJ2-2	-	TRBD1	TGTGCCAGCAGCTGGACAGGGGCCAACACCGGGGAGCTGTTTTTT	CASSWTGANTGELFF
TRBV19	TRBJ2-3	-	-	TGTGCCAGTAGTATAGCATCTAGCGCTCCCACAGATACGCAGTATTTT	CASSIASSAPTDTQYF
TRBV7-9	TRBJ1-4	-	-	TGTGCCAGCAGCTTAATTATATCGGAAAAACTGTTTTTT	CASSLIISEKLFF